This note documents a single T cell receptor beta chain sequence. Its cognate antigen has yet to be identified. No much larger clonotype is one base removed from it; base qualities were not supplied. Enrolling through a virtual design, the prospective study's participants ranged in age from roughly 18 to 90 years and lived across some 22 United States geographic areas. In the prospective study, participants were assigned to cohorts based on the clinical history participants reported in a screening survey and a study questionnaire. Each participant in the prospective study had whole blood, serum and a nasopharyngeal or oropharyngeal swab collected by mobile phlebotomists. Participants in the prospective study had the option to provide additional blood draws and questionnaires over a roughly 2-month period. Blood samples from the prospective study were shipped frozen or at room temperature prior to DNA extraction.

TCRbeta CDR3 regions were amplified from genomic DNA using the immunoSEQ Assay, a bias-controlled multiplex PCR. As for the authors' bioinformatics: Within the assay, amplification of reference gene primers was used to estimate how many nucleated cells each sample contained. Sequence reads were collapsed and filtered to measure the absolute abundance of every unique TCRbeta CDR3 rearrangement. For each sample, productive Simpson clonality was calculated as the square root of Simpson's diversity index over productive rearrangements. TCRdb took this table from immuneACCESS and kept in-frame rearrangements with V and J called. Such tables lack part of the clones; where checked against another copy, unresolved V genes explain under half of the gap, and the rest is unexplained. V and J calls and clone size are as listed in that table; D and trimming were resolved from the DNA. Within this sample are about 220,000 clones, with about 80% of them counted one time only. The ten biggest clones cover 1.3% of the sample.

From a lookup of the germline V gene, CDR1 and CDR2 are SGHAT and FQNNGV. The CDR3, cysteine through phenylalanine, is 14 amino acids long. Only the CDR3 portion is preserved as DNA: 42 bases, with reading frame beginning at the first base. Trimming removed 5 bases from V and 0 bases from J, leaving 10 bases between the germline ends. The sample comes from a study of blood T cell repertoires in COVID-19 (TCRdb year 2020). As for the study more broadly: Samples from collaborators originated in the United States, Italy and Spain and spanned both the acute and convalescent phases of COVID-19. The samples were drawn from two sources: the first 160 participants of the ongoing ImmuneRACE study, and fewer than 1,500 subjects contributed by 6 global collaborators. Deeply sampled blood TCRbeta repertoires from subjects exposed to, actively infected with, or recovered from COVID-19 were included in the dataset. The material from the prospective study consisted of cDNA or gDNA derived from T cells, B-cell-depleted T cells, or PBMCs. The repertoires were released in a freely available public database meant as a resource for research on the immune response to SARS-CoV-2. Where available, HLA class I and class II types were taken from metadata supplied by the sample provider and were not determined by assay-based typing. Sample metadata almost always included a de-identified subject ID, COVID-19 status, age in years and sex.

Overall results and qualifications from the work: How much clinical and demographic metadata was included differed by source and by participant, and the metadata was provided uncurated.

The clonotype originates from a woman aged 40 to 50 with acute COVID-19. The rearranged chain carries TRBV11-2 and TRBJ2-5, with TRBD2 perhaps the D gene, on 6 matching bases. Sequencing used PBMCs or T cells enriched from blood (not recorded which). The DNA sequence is TGTGCCAGCAGCCCCAGGGAGGACCAAGAGACCCAGTACTTC. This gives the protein CASSPREDQETQYF.